This T cell receptor beta chain was sequenced for a study of graft-versus-host responses after intestinal transplantation (dated by TCRdb to the early 2020s). General notes on the study: Recipients received multivisceral, liver-intestinal, or isolated intestinal transplants. Every recipient was given anti-thymocyte globulin induction, then maintenance tacrolimus and steroids for roughly three years. Bulk TCR-beta CDR3 sequencing was used to track graft-versus-host and host-versus-graft alloreactive T cell clones in the graft, circulation and bone marrow after intestinal transplantation. To identify alloreactive clones, pre-transplant mixed lymphocyte reaction products were sequenced and then compared with unstimulated pre-transplant donor and recipient T cells. Of the 20 to 25 intestinal transplant recipients enrolled in the cohort, one of whom was a retransplant, a few patients without pretransplant specimens were excluded. Donor T cell macrochimerism was defined as a peak of at least 4% donor T cells among recipient peripheral blood mononuclear cells. Rather than going through the commercial service, samples from a few later patients were sequenced in-house on an Illumina MiSeq and processed with MiXCR. Overall study outcomes, separate from this receptor: GvH clones were detected in recipient bone marrow, and some appeared earlier in ileal mucosa or blood, consistent with an intestinal mucosal origin. The conclusions were limited by the relatively low number and heterogeneity of the intestinal transplant patients. Early after transplant, declines in HvG clones were associated with peak levels of circulating GvH clones. Patients with donor T cell macrochimerism had high GvH to HvG T cell clonal ratios in their allografts.

The table lists this clone with a count of one. There is no known antigen for this receptor. No base qualities exist here, and no much larger clone lies one base off it. The protocol used for the library was the immunoSEQ multiplex PCR assay. For most patients, genomic DNA was isolated with the Qiagen DNeasy Blood and Tissue Kit and shipped frozen to Adaptive Biotechnologies for TCR sequencing. High-throughput TCR-beta CDR3 sequencing of genomic DNA from most patients was performed by Adaptive Biotechnologies. The authors' pipeline ran thus. TCR sequencing data for 15 to 20 patients were retrieved from Adaptive's ImmunoSEQ software; a few other patients were processed with MiXCR and VDJtools. CD4 versus CD8 sorting errors were corrected by removing sequences found in both subsets at a frequency ratio below 5:1. CDR3 nucleotide sequences shared between donor and recipient were removed because the origin of such sequences could not be assigned. At least 2-fold expansion over unstimulated cells and a minimum CFSE-low frequency of 0.002% (template counts) or 0.001% (read counts) were required for clones to be classified as alloreactive. Clones were considered mappable if detected in sequenced pre-transplant spleen, lymph node, or MLR CFSE-low populations of the donor or recipient. Cumulative frequency of alloreactive clones was calculated as a percentage of all sequences weighted by copy number. Held by TCRdb, this immuneACCESS table contains in-frame sequences only and omits some clones. Under half of the omission traces to an unresolved V gene where checked; the cause of the rest is unknown. That table is the source of V, J and clone size, and D and trimming were worked out from the DNA. This sample comprises 99,000 or so clones, roughly 87% of them detected only once. 0.7% to 0.9% of the sample rests with the top ten.

The time point label, read with the paper, signifies: cells obtained before transplantation from donor or recipient. CD3+CD4+ and CD3+CD8+ populations were FACS-sorted from unstimulated pre-transplant donor and recipient cells taken from spleen or lymph nodes. The receptor's source is a human donor who received an intestinal transplant. The sample in question was unstimulated CD4+ T cells sorted from spleen or lymph node cells, obtained before intestinal transplant.

Here the CDR3 is given as CASRQGLNSVYEQYF. The DNA sequence follows: TGTGCCAGCCGCCAGGGGCTCAACTCGGTCTACGAGCAGTACTTC. The chain is encoded by TRBV7-9 joined to TRBJ2-7; a tentative D call is TRBD1 (6 bases match). The CDR3 holds 15 amino acids from the cysteine to the phenylalanine. Only CDR3 DNA remains: 45 bases, in frame from the first base. CDR1 and CDR2 (SEHNR, FQNEAQ) derive from the germline V gene (reference sequence). Trimming costs V 8 bases and J 3 bases, and their ends lie 20 bases apart.